The subject of this entry is one T cell receptor beta chain. The antigen remains unidentified. Treatment denoted: roughly 10-day PBMC culture with coronavirus spike peptide pools or control peptides (ViraFEST assay). Following expansion of antigen-specific T cells with peptide pools, ViraFEST then sequenced TCRs. Cultured CD4+ T cells had their DNA profiled by the Oncomine TCR Beta short-read assay. TCRdb ran MiXCR on the PCR reads and lists one entry per CDR3 protein. This table has under 15,000 distinct CDR3 sequences, 60% to 80% appearing once. These data come from a study of vaccination and CD4 T cells after COVID-19. Study in general: Convalescent donors were composed of six males and four females, of whom two were Hispanic. Some control cultures received a CEFX pool, which served as the positive control. Others received an HIV-1 Nef pool or no peptide.

This CDR3 is 14 amino acids long. The V end lost 5 bases, the J end lost 4 bases, and 11 bases lay between the germline ends. Per the germline V gene, CDR1 is MDHEN and CDR2 is SYDVKM. The chain uses TRBV28 and TRBJ1-4; D not certain. The sequencing input was CD4+ T cells from blood, cultured in vitro. The TCR comes from a human donor who had recovered from COVID-19. The CDR3 protein is CASSGETFNEKLFF. In DNA form, the CDR3 reads TGTGCCAGCAGTGGGGAGACGTTTAATGAAAAACTGTTTTTT.